This TCR beta chain was sequenced during a study of tumor-infiltrating lymphocytes in localized non-small cell lung cancer. Study-wide points: T-cell fraction did not differ between immunotypes IM1 and IM2. Recurrence-free survival showed no association with tumor T-cell fraction.

V was clipped by 1 base and J by 6 bases, with 18 bases between them. There are 17 residues in the CDR3. The germline CDR1 and CDR2 sequences are SEHNR and FQNEAQ (reference sequence). Regarding this clone: The antigen is unknown.

Data came from immunoSEQ multiplex PCR; TCRdb stores just in-frame clones and leaves some out. The sample contains more than 20,000 clones, 73% of which appear only once. The receptor was isolated from a human donor with non-small cell lung cancer. Material: lung tumor tissue. This sequence joins TRBV7-9 and TRBJ2-2; D is possibly TRBD1 (5 bases). The CDR3 loop is CASSLVAGSDLPGELFF. In DNA, the CDR3 is TGTGCCAGCAGCTTAGTTGCAGGGTCCGACCTTCCCGGGGAGCTGTTTTTT.